Sequencing of this T cell receptor beta chain was carried out in a study of CD8+CD57+ T cells in acquired aplastic anemia. Background on the study: The study obtained an average of approximately 3 ug of DNA from sorted CD4+ and CD8+ cells. Study-level findings and limits: Some 31 sequences, all CD8+ CDR3, were shared between patients and controls. Patients showed no significant difference from controls in CD8+ Simpson's diversity.

Using genomic DNA as the template, TCR beta VDJ and CDR3 profiling was carried out. TCRdb independently ran MiXCR on the reads; one entry per CDR3 protein. The data show around 430,000 distinct CDR3 sequences, around 32% seen once. This clonotype was seen more than once but under ten times. The antigen is unknown. Sequencing involved patients with CD8+CD57+ cell expansion previously shown by flow cytometry. Every patient was diagnosed with severe acquired aplastic anemia. Looked up from germline, CDR1 is MNHNS and CDR2 is SASEGT. V lost 8 bases, J lost 0 bases, and 10 bases stayed unmatched. The CDR3 is 16 amino acids.

The chain employs TRBV6-1 and TRBJ2-3, with 8 bases aligning to TRBD2. The sample was sorted CD4+, CD8+, or CD8+CD57+ T cells (not recorded which) from PBMCs. This TCR came from a human donor with aplastic anemia. As DNA, the CDR3 is TGTGCCAGCGCGCTCGGGGGGGCCCTTAGCACAGATACGCAGTATTTT. Translating gives CASALGGALSTDTQYF.